This entry is about one TCR beta chain. Per the germline V gene, CDR1 is DFQATT and CDR2 is SNEGSKA (reference sequence). The CDR3 runs 12 residues. V dropped 3 bases and J dropped 5 bases, with 11 bases sitting between them. One entry per CDR3 protein results from TCRdb running MiXCR on the 5' RACE reads. The data contain some 660,000 distinct CDR3 sequences, under 9% of them singletons. The data are from a study of identical twins. The same sample was also studied in work on yellow fever vaccine responses in identical twins.

Material for sequencing was PBMCs. This TCR derives from a woman between 18 and 29 years old in good health. The rearrangement links TRBV20-1 to TRBJ2-7, with a tentative D call TRBD2 (5 bases). The DNA for the CDR3 is TGCAGTGCTAGGCCAATAGCGAACGAGCAGTACTTC. Amino acid sequence: CSARPIANEQYF.